The present T cell receptor (beta chain) was sequenced within a study of CD8 T cells in ankylosing spondylitis. By quantitative 5'-RACE with molecular barcodes, the TCR beta libraries were made. One entry per CDR3 protein, called by TCRdb with MiXCR from the 5' RACE reads. The repertoire holds about 440,000 distinct CDR3 sequences, with 15% to 20% as singletons. This clonotype has a handful of counts. Its antigen is not identified. Whole-study findings and limits: There were earlier reports of some motif variants in reactive arthritis synovial fluid and blood. Seemingly distinctive of ankylosing spondylitis blood was a TCR beta motif formed by eight highly homologous variants. As reported, disease-linked clones showed significant enrichment in matched ankylosing spondylitis synovial fluid. Disease-linked clones bore a CD8+ phenotype and were relatively rare in peripheral blood.

The receptor comes from a male donor with ankylosing spondylitis. The specimen was blood, either unsorted or a sorted T cell fraction (not recorded which).

This CDR3 reads CASSIGQGVHNTQYF. The CDR3 nucleotides are TGTGCCAGCAGTATTGGACAGGGGGTCCATAATACGCAGTATTTT. The chain carries TRBV12-3 or TRBV12-4 and TRBJ2-3; TRBD1 matches 10 bases. The CDR3 contains 15 residues. The ends lost 5 bases at V and 7 bases at J; junction bases unmatched: 9.